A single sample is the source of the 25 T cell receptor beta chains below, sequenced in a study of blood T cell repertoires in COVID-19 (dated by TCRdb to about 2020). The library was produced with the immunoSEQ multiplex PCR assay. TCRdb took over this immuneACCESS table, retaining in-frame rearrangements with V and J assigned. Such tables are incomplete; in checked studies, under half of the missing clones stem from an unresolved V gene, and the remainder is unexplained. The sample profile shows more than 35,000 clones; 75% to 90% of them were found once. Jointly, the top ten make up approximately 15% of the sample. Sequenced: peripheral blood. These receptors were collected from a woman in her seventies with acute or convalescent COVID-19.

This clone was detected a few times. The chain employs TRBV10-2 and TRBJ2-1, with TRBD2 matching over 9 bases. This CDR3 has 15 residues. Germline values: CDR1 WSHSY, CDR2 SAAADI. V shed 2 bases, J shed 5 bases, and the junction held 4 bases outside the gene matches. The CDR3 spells CASSEMVAGDNEQFF. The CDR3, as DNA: TGCGCCAGCAGTGAGATGGTAGCGGGGGACAATGAGCAGTTCTTC.

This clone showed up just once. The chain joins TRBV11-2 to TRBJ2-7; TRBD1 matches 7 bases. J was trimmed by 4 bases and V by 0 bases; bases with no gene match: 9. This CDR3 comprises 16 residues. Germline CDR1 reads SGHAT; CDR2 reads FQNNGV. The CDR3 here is CASSLEGTGVGYEQYF. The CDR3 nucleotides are TGTGCCAGCAGCTTAGAGGGAACAGGGGTAGGGTACGAGCAGTACTTC. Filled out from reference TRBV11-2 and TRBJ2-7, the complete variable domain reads EAGVAQSPRYKIIEKRQSVAFWCNPISGHATLYWYQQILGQGPKLLIQFQNNGVVDDSQLPKDRFSAERLKGVDSTLKIQPAKLEDSAVYLCASSLEGTGVGYEQYFGPGTRLTVT.

The CDR3 is CASRRGKASGNTIYF. The DNA for the CDR3 is TGTGCCAGCAGGCGGGGGAAGGCCTCTGGAAACACCATATATTTT. The rearrangement links TRBV6-5 to TRBJ1-3, with D maybe TRBD1 (5 bases). The CDR3 sequence is 15 residues long. Germline CDR1 is MNHEY and CDR2 is SVGAGI. The V end was cut by 6 bases, the J end by 0 bases, with 12 bases between.

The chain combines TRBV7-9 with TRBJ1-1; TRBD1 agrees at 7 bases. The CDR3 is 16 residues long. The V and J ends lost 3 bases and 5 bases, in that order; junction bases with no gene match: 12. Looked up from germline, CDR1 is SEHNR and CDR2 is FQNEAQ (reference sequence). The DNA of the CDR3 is TGTGCCAGCAGCTTTAGTACCGGGACAGAATGGACTGAAGCTTTCTTT. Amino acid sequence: CASSFSTGTEWTEAFF.

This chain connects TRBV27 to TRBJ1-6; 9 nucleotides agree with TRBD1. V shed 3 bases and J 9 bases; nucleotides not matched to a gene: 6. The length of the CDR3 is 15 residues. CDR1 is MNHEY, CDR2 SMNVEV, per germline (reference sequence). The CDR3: CASSLGTGLTSPLHF. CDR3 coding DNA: TGTGCCAGCAGTTTGGGGACAGGGCTAACTTCACCCCTCCACTTT.

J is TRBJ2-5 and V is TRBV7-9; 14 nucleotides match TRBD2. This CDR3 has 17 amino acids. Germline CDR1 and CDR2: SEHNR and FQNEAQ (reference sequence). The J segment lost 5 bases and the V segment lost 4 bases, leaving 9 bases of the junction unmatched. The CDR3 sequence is CASSSGRLAGGRETQYF. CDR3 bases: TGTGCCAGCAGCTCCGGCCGACTAGCGGGGGGGCGGGAGACCCAGTACTTC.

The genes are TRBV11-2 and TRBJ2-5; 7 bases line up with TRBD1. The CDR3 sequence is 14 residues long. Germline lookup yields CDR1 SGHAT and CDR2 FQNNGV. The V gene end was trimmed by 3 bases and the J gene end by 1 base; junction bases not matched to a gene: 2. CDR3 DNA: TGTGCCAGCAGCTTCGGGACAGTCCAAGAGACCCAGTACTTC. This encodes CASSFGTVQETQYF.

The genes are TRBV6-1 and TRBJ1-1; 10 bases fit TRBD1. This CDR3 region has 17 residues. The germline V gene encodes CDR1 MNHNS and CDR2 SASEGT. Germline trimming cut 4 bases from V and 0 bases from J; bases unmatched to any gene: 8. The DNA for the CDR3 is TGTGCCAGCAGTGCGACCAGACAGGGGGCCATGAACACTGAAGCTTTCTTT. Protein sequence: CASSATRQGAMNTEAFF.

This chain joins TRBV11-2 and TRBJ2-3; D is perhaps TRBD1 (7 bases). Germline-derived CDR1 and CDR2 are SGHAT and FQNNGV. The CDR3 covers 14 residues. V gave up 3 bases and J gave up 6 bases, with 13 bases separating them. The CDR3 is CASSFSGGGDTQYF. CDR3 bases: TGTGCCAGCAGCTTCAGCGGAGGGGGCGATACGCAGTATTTT.

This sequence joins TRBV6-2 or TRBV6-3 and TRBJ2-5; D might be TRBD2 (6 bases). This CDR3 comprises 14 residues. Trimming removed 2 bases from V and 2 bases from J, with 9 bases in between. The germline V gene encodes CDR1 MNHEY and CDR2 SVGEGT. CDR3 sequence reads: CASSYGLLQETQYF. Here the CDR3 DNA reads TGTGCCAGCAGTTACGGACTACTACAAGAGACCCAGTACTTC.

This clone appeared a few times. The chain's CDR3 is CASRGGRKQETQYF. The CDR3 region has the DNA TGTGCCAGCAGAGGCGGGAGGAAACAAGAGACCCAGTACTTC. The chain combines TRBV6-6 with TRBJ2-5; TRBD2 agrees at 8 bases. Germline V CDR1 and CDR2: MNHNY, SVGAGI (reference sequence). CDR3 length equals 14 residues. V lost 6 bases and J lost 2; bases outside the gene matches: 5.

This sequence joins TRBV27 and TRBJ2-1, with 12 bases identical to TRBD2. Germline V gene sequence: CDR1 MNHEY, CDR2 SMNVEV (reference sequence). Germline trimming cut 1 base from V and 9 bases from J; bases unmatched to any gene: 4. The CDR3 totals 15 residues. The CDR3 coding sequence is TGTGCCAGCAGTTTATACCCGGGACTAGCGGGTGAGCAGTTCTTC. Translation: CASSLYPGLAGEQFF.

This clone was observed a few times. The CDR3 DNA sequence: TGTGCCAGCAGGATGGACAGCTATCAGCCCCAGCATTTT. It yields the protein CASRMDSYQPQHF. The rearrangement uses TRBV6-5 and TRBJ1-5; possible D gene TRBD1, 6 bases. Trimming removed 6 bases at V and 5 bases at J, with 11 bases between. Germline V gene lookup returns CDR1 MNHEY and CDR2 SVGAGI. The CDR3 has 13 amino acids.

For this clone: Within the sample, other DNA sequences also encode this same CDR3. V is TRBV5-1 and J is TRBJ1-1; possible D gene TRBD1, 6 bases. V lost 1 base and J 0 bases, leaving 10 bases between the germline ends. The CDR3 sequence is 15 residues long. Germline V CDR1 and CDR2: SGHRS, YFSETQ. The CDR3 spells CASSLTGHLNTEAFF. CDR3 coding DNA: TGCGCCAGCAGCTTGACGGGACACTTGAACACTGAAGCTTTCTTT.

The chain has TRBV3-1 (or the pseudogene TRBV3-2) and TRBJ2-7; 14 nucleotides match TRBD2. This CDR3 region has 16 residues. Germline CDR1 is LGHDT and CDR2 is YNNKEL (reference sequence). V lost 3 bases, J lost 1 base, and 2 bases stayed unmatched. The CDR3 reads CASSHWTSGRSYEQYF. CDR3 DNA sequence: TGTGCCAGCAGCCATTGGACTAGCGGGAGGTCCTACGAGCAGTACTTC.

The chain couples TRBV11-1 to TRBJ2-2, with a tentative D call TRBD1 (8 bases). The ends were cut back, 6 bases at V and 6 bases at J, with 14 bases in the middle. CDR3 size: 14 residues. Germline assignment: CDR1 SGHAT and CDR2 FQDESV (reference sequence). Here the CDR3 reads CASSRTGRAGELFF. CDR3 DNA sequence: TGTGCCAGCAGTCGGACAGGGAGGGCCGGGGAGCTGTTTTTT.

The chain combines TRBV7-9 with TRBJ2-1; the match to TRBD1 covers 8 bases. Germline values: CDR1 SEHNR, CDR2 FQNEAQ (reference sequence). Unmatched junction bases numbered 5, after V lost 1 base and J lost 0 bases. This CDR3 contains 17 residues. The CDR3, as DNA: TGTGCCAGCAGCTTAGGGACAGGGACAACCTCCTACAATGAGCAGTTCTTC. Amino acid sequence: CASSLGTGTTSYNEQFF.

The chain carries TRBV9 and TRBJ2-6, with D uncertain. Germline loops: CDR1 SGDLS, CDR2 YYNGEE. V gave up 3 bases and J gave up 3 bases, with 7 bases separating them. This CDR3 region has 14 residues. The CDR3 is CASSASFGANVLTF. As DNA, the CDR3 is TGTGCCAGCAGCGCATCATTTGGGGCCAACGTCCTGACTTTC. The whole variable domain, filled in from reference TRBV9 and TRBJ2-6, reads DSGVTQTPKHLITATGQRVTLRCSPRSGDLSVYWYQQSLDQGLQFLIQYYNGEERAKGNILERFSAQQFPDLHSELNLSSLELGDSALYFCASSASFGANVLTFGAGSRLTVL.

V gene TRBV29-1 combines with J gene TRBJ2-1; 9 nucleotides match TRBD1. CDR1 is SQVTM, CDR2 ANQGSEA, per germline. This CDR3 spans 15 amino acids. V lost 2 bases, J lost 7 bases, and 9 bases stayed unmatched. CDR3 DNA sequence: TGCAGCGTTGAACCGCGACAGGGGGTCGGGAATGAGCAGTTCTTC. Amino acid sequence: CSVEPRQGVGNEQFF.

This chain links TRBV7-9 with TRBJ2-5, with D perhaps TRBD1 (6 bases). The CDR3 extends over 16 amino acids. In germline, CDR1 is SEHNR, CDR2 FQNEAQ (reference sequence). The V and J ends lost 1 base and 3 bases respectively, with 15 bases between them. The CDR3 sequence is CASSLGGQGYEETQYF. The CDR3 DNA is TGTGCCAGCAGCTTAGGGGGGCAGGGGTACGAAGAGACCCAGTACTTC.

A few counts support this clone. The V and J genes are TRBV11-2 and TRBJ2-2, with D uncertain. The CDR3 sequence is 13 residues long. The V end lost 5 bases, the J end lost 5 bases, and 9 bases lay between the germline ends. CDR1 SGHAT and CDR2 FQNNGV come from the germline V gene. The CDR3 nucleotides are TGTGCCAGCAGCCCTCTTATGACCGGGGAGCTGTTTTTT. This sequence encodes CASSPLMTGELFF.

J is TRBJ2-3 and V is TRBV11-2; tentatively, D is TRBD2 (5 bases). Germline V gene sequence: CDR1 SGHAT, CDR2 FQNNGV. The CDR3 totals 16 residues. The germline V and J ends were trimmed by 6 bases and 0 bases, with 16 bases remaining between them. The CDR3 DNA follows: TGTGCCAGCAGTTCCCGGGGATTTTCTAGCACAGATACGCAGTATTTT. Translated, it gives CASSSRGFSSTDTQYF.

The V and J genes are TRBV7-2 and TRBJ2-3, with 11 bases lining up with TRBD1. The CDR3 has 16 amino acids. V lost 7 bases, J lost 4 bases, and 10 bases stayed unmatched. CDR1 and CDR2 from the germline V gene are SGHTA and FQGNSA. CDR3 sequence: CASTDLWTGGADTQYF. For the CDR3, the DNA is TGTGCCAGCACCGACCTATGGACAGGGGGCGCAGATACGCAGTATTTT.

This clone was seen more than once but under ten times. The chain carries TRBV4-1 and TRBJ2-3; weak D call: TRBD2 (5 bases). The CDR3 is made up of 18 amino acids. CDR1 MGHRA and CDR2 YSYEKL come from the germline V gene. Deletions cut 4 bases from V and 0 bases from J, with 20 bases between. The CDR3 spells CASSLQTRTDTSTDTQYF. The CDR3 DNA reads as TGCGCCAGCAGCCTCCAAACCAGGACTGATACTAGCACAGATACGCAGTATTTT.

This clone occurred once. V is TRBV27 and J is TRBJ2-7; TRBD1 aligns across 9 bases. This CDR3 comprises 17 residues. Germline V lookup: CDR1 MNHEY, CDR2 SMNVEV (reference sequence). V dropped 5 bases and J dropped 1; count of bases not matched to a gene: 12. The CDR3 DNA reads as TGTGCCAGCAGTCGCTACCCCCCGGGACAGGGTTCCTACGAGCAGTACTTC. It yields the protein CASSRYPPGQGSYEQYF.